This record looks at one TCR beta chain sequence and its context. The assay was immunoSEQ multiplex PCR, and TCRdb's table has in-frame clones only and misses some. The sample consists of approximately 170,000 clones, less than 90% of them appearing once. This specimen comes from a study of blood T cell repertoires in COVID-19. Study context: Samples of COVID-19 (acute and convalescent) were obtained from the United States, Italy and Spain. Nucleic acid was either cDNA or gDNA, and it came from T cells, B-cell-depleted T cells, or PBMCs.

The CDR3 is made up of 15 amino acids. Germline CDR1 LNHDA, CDR2 SQIVND (reference sequence). Trimming took 1 base from V and 2 from J, leaving 11 bases between them. This clonotype was sampled from a woman aged 45 to 65 who had recovered from COVID-19. V usage is TRBV19 and J usage is TRBJ1-1; D possibly corresponds to TRBD1 (6 bases). Sequencing was performed on PBMCs or T cells enriched from blood (not recorded which). CDR3 coding DNA: TGTGCCAGTAGTATAGTGGGGGCCTTTAACACTGAAGCTTTCTTT. It is translated as CASSIVGAFNTEAFF.